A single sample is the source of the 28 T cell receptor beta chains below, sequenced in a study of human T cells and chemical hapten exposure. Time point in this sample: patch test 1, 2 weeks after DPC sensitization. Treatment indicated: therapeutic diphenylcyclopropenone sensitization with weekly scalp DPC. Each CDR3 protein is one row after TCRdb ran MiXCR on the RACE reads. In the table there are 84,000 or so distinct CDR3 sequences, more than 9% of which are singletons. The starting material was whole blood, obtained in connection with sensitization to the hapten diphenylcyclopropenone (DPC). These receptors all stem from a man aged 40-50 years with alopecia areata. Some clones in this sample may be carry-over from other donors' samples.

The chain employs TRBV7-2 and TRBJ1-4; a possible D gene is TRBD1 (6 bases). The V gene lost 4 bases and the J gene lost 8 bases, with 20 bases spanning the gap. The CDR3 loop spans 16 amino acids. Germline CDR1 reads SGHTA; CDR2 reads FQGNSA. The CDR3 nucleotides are TGTGCCAGCAGCTCCTTAGGGAGGGGGGGTGACGAAAAACTGTTTTTT. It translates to CASSSLGRGGDEKLFF.

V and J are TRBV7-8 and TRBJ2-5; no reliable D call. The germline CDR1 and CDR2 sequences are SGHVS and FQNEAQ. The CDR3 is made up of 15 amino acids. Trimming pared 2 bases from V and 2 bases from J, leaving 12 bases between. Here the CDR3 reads CASSLLAQVQETQYF. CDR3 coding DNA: TGTGCCAGCAGCTTACTCGCTCAGGTTCAAGAGACCCAGTACTTC.

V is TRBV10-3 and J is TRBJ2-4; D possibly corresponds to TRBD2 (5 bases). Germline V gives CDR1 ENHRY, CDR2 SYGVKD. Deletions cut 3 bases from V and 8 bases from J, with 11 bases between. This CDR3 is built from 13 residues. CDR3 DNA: TGTGCCATCAGTGACGACTCGGAGGACATTCAGTACTTC. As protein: CAISDDSEDIQYF.

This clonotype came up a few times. The CDR3 coding sequence is TGTGCCAGCAGCTTTTATCACGGGTCCGGGGAGCAGTACGTC. The encoded protein is CASSFYHGSGEQYV. V is TRBV7-8 and J is TRBJ2-7; D is unclear. CDR1 and CDR2 (germline): SGHVS, FQNEAQ. Trimming removed 3 bases from V and 7 bases from J, with 16 bases in between. The CDR3 consists of 14 residues.

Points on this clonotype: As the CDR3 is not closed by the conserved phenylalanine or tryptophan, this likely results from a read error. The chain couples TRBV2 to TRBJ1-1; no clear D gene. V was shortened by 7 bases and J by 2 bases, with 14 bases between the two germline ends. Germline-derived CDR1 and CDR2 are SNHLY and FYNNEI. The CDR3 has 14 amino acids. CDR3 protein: CASTQLELNTEAFY. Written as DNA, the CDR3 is TGTGCCAGCACCCAGCTCGAGCTTAACACTGAAGCTTTCTAT.

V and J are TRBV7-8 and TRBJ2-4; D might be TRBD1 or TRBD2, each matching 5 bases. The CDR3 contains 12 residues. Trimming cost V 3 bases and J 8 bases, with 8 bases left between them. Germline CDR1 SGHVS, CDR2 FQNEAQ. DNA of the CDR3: TGTGCCAGCAGCTTGGGGGATGACATTCAGTACTTC. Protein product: CASSLGDDIQYF.

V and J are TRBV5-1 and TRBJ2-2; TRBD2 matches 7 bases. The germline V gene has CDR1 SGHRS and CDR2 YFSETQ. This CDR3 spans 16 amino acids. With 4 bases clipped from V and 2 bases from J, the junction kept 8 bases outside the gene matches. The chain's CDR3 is CASSPTSATNTGELFF. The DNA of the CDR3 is TGCGCCAGCAGCCCCACTAGCGCCACAAACACCGGGGAGCTGTTTTTT.

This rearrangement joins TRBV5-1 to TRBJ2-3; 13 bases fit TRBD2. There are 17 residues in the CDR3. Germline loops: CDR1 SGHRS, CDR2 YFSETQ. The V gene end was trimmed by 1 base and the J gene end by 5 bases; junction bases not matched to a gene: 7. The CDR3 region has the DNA TGCGCCAGCAGCTTGCCACTAGCGGGAGGGCCCATAGATACGCAGTATTTT. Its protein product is CASSLPLAGGPIDTQYF. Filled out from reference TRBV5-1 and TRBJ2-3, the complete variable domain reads KAGVTQTPRYLIKTRGQQVTLSCSPISGHRSVSWYQQTPGQGLQFLFEYFSETQRNKGNFPGRFSGRQFSNSRSEMNVSTLELGDSALYLCASSLPLAGGPIDTQYFGPGTRLTVL.

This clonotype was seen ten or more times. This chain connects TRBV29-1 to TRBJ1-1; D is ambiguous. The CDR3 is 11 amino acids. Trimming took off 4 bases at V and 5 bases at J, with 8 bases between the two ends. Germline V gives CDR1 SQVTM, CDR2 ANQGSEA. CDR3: CSVVGVTEAFF. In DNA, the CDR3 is TGCAGCGTTGTCGGGGTGACTGAAGCTTTCTTT.

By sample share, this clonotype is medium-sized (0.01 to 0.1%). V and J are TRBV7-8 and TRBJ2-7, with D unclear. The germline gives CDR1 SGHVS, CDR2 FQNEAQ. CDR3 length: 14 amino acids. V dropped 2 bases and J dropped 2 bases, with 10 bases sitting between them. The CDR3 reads CASSLNLLAYEQYV. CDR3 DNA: TGTGCCAGCAGCTTAAATTTACTCGCCTACGAGCAGTACGTC.

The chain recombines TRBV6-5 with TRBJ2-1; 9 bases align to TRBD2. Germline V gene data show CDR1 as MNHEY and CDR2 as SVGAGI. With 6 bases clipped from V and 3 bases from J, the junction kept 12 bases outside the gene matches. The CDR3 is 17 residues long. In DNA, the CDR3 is TGTGCCAGCAGATCTCGGCGGGAGGGCATCATCTACAATGAGCAGTTCTTC. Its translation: CASRSRREGIIYNEQFF.

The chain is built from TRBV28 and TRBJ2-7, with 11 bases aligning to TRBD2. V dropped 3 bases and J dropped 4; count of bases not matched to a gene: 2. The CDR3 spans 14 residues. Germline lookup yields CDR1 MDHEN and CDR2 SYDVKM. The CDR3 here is CASSFRTSGYEQYF. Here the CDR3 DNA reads TGTGCCAGCAGTTTCCGGACTAGCGGGTACGAGCAGTACTTC.

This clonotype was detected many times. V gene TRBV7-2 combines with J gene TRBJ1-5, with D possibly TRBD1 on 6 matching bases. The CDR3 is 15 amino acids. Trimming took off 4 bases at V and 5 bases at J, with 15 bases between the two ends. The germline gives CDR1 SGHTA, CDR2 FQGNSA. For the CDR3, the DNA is TGTGCCAGCAGCTCCCACGGGGGCGGCGATCAGCCCCAGCATTTT. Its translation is CASSSHGGGDQPQHF.

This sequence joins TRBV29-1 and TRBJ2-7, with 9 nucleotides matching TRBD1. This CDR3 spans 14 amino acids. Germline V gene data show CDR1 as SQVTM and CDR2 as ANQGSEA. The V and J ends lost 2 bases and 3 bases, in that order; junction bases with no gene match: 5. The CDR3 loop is CSVEPGTGSYEQYF. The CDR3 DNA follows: TGCAGCGTTGAACCCGGGACAGGGAGCTACGAGCAGTACTTC.

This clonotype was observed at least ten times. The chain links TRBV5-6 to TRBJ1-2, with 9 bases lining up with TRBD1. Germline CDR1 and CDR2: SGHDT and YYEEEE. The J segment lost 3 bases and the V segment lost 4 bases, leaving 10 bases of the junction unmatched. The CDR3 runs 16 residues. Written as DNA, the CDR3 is TGTGCCAGCAGCCGCCCCTGGACAGGGGTGGACTATGGCTACACCTTC. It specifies CASSRPWTGVDYGYTF.

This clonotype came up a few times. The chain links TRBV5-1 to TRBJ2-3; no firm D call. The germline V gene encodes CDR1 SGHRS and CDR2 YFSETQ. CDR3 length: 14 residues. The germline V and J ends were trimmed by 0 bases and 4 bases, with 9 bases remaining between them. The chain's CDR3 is CASSLVLPSDTQYF. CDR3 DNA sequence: TGCGCCAGCAGCTTGGTGTTGCCGTCAGATACGCAGTATTTT.

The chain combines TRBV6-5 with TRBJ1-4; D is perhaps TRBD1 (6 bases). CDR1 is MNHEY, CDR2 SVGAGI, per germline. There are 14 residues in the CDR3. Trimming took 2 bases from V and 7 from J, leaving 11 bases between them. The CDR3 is CASSYGGVGEKLFF. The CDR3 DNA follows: TGTGCCAGCAGTTACGGGGGCGTTGGTGAAAAACTGTTTTTT.

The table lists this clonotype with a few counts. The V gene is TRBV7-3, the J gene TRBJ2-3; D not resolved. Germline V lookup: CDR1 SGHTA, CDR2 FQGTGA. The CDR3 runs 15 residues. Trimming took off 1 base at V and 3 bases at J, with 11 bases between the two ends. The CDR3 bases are TGTGCCAGCAGCTTAAGGCGAAATGGGACAGATACGCAGTATTTT. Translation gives CASSLRRNGTDTQYF.

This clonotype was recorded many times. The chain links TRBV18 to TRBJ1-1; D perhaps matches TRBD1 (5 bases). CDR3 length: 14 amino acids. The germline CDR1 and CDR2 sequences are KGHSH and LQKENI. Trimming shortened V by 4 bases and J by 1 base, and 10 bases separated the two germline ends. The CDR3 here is CASSLGGENTEAFF. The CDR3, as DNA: TGTGCCAGCTCACTGGGGGGGGAGAACACTGAAGCTTTCTTT.

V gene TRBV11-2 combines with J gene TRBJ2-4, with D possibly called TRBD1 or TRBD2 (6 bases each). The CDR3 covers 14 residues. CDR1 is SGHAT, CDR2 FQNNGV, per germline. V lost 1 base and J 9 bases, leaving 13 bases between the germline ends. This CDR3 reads CASSLAGAGGIQYF. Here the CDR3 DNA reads TGTGCCAGCAGCTTAGCGGGGGCTGGCGGCATTCAGTACTTC.

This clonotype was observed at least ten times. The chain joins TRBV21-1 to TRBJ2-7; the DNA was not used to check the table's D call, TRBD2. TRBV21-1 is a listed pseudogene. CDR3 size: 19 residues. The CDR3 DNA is TGTGCCAGCAGCAAAGAATTAGAAGCGGGAGCGTCCCCCAACTACGAGCAGTACGTC. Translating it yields CASSKELEAGASPNYEQYV.

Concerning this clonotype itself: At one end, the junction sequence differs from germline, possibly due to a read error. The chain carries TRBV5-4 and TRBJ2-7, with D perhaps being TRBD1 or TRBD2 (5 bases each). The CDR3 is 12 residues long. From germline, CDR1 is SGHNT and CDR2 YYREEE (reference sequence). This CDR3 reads CASSPVGELVIF. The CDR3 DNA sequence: TGTGCCAGCAGCCCTGTGGGGGAACTAGTGATCTTC.

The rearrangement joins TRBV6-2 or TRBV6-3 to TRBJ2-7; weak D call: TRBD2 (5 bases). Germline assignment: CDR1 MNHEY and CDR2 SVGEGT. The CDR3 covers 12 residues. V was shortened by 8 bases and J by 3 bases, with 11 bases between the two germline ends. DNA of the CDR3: TGTGCCAGCCGGGATTACGGCTACGAGCAGTACGTC. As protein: CASRDYGYEQYV.

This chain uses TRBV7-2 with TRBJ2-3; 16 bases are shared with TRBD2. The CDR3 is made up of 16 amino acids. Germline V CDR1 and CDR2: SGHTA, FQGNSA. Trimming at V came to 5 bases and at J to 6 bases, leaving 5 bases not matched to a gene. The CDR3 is CASSQGLAGGRDTQYF. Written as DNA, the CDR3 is TGTGCCAGCAGCCAGGGACTAGCGGGAGGGAGGGATACGCAGTATTTT.

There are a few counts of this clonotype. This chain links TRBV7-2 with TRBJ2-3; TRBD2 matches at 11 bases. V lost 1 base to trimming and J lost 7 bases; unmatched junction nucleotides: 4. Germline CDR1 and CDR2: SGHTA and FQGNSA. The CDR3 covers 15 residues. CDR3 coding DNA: TGTGCCAGCAGCTTAGGGCTAGCGGGAGGAAATACGCAGTATTTT. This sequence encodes CASSLGLAGGNTQYF.

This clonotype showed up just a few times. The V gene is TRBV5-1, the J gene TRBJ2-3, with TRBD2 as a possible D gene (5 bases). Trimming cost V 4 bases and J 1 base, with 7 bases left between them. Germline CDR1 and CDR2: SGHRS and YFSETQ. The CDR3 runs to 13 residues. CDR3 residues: CASSNGGTDTQYF. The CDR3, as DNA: TGCGCCAGCAGCAACGGGGGCACAGATACGCAGTATTTT. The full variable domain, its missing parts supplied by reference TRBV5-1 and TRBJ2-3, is KAGVTQTPRYLIKTRGQQVTLSCSPISGHRSVSWYQQTPGQGLQFLFEYFSETQRNKGNFPGRFSGRQFSNSRSEMNVSTLELGDSALYLCASSNGGTDTQYFGPGTRLTVL.

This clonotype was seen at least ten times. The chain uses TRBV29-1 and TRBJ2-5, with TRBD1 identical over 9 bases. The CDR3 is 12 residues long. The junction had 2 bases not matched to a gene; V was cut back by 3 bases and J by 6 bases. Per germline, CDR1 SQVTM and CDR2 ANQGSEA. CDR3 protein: CSVEGQGQTQYF. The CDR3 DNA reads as TGCAGCGTTGAGGGACAGGGCCAGACCCAGTACTTC.

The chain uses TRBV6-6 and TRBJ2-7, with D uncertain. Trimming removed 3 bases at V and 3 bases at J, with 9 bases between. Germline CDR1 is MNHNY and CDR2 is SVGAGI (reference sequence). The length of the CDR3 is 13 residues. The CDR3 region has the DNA TGTGCCAGCAGTTATGGTAGCAACTACGAGCAGTACGTC. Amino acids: CASSYGSNYEQYV.